The clone carrying this T cell receptor (beta chain) was observed a few times. This sample is part of a study of T-cell memory formation after mild COVID-19. Each CDR3 protein gets one entry after TCRdb re-called the 5' RACE reads with MiXCR. The data hold 110,000 to 150,000 distinct CDR3 sequences, with 11% to 15% observed a single time. Per the germline V gene, CDR1 is LNHDA and CDR2 is SQIVND (reference sequence). The CDR3 runs 15 residues. V dropped 3 bases and J dropped 6; count of bases not matched to a gene: 6. Material: PBMCs or a T cell subset sorted from them (not recorded which). The sequence came from an adult woman who had mild COVID-19 (a few samples of this study predate the infection). Cell type and time point are not known. The J gene is TRBJ1-5, the V gene TRBV19, with 9 nucleotides matching TRBD1. Written as DNA, the CDR3 is TGTGCCAGTAGTATCGGGGGACAGGGACGTCAGCCCCAGCATTTT. It yields the protein CASSIGGQGRQPQHF.